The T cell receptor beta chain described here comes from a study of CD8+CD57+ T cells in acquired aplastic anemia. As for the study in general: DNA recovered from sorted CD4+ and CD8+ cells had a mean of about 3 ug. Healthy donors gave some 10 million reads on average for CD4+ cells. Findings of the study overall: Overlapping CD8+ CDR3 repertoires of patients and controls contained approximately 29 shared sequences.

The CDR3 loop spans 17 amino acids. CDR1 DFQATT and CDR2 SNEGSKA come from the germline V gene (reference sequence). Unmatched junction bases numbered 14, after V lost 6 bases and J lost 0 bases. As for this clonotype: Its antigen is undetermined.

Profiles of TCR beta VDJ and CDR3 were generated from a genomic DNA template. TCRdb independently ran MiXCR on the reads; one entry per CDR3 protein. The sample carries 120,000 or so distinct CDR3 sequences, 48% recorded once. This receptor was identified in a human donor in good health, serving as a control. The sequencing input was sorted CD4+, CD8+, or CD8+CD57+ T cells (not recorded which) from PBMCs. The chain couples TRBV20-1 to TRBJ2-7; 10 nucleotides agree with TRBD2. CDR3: CSASSDPSGGGSYEQYF. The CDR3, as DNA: TGCAGTGCCAGCAGCGATCCTAGCGGGGGAGGCTCCTACGAGCAGTACTTC.